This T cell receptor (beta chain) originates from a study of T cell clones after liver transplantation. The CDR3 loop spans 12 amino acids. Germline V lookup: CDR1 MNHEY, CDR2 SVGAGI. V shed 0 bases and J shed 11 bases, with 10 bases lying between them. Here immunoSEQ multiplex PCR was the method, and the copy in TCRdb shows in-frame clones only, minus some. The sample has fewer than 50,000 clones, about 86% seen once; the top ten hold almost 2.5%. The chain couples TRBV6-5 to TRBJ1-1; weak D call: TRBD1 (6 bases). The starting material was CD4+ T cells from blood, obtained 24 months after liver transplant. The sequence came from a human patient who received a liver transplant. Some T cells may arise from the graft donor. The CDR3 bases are TGTGCCAGCAGTTACTCGGCAGGGGCCGCTTTCTTT. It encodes CASSYSAGAAFF.